The clone carrying this TCR beta chain was seen a few times. Germline V gene lookup returns CDR1 SGHRS and CDR2 YFSETQ. The length of the CDR3 is 15 residues. Trimming took off 0 bases at V and 4 bases at J, with 13 bases between the two ends. The record originates from a study of cytomegalovirus exposure and HLA in healthy donors. It was with 60 Vbeta and 13 Jbeta primers that the PCR ran. Using immunoSEQ multiplex PCR, the repertoire was profiled, and TCRdb retains in-frame clones only, with some absent. The data show roughly 140,000 clones, with roughly three quarters seen just once and approximately 3.7% held by the top ten.

This chain joins TRBV5-1 and TRBJ1-1, with D hard to call. The clonotype originates from a human donor in good health. Source material: PBMCs. CDR3 sequence: CASSLARVGSTEAFF. CDR3 nucleotide sequence: TGCGCCAGCAGCTTGGCGAGGGTGGGATCCACTGAAGCTTTCTTT.